This T cell receptor beta chain was found in a study of monozygotic twins with inflammatory bowel disease. Whole-study findings and limits: Support was absent for any single strong signal or clonotype linked to IBD. The analysis failed to separate different T cell subtypes. Fewer clonotypes were shared with others by IBD patients than by healthy twins, especially with disease activity.

The authors used around 3,500 ng of total RNA per TCR library. With the 5' RACE reads reprocessed, TCRdb shows one record per CDR3 protein and no DNA. Its clone listing holds approximately 400,000 distinct CDR3 sequences. The CDR3 runs 14 residues. CDR1 is ENHRY, CDR2 SYGVKD, per germline. A note on this clonotype: The antigen remains undetermined.

J is TRBJ2-6 and V is TRBV10-3. The TCR originated in a human donor with ulcerative colitis or Crohn's disease, or a healthy co-twin of an affected twin (not recorded which). Material for sequencing was blood. This CDR3 is CAISEDLGANVLTF.